This T cell receptor (beta chain) was sequenced during a study of shared clonotypes between healthy human individuals (dated by TCRdb to the early 2020s). Notes on the research overall: A couple of women and a few men aged 18 to 49 years were included in the cohort. For each donor, CD4 naive and CD4 memory were each run on three plates, CD8 naive on two plates, and CD8 memory on one plate. To estimate repertoire size and how much clonotypes are shared between individuals, the study performed deep sequencing of blood TCR repertoires from 4 to 6 healthy adults. Libraries were prepared and TCR repertoires were sequenced by different laboratories using diverse techniques, in order to increase sequencing depth and limit assay-specific biases. Leukapheresis yielded between about 0.94 and 8.9 billion PBMCs per donor. Here is what the overall study found, with its caveats: Naive subsets generally had larger estimated clonotype richness than memory subsets. Higher generation probabilities were observed for clonotypes shared by all four sorted-subset donors than for non-shared clonotypes. Based on pairwise subsampling, the degree of clonotype sharing among donors was expected to be affected by sequencing depth. Sampling was restricted to blood, and TCR repertoires in tissue are likely to differ from TCR repertoires in blood. The small number of donors limited the genetic and exposure-history diversity represented. Approximately 5% of naive CD4, approximately 3.7% of naive CD8, approximately 2% of memory CD4, and roughly 0.4% of memory CD8 clonotypes were shared across several donors. Even with the large sequencing depth, rarefaction of the sorted-subset datasets indicated that sequencing was incomplete.

The donors were healthy, HIV-negative adults who had no recently reported acute infections or vaccinations. Only Caucasian adults living in Nashville, Tennessee, USA were represented among the donors. CD4+ T cells were enriched by magnetic negative selection; naive cells were then positively selected on CD45RA, and the negative fraction formed the memory subset. Blood was obtained by leukapheresis, after which PBMCs were separated by Ficoll-Histopaque density gradient centrifugation and cryopreserved in liquid nitrogen vapor phase. Analytical flow cytometry was used to check the purity and quantity of each magnetically sorted T cell population. From each sorted fraction, genomic DNA was isolated and quantified by UV absorbance on a Nanodrop 2000c. The CDR3 covers 14 residues, taking in both the cysteine and the phenylalanine. Solely the CDR3 DNA is kept, with 42 bases framed from the first base. V is shortened by 6 bases, J by 1 base, and the region joining them spans 12 bases. According to the germline V gene, CDR1 reads SGHNT and CDR2 reads YENEEA.

TCR CDR3 regions were amplified from genomic DNA by multiplex PCR using the deep immunoSEQ assay. Extracted genomic DNA from each cell subset was distributed evenly across all wells of several immunoSEQ 96-well plates, and each plate was treated as a replicate. Each replicate PCR for sorted subsets received about 220 ng genomic DNA, equal to about 29,000 T cell genomes. Purified libraries were quantified with a Qubit 3.0 fluorometer, sized on a Bioanalyzer 2100, and re-quantified with the KAPA Library Quantification kit. Every immunoSEQ 96-well plate was sequenced on a dedicated single-read 150-cycle Illumina NextSeq 550 flow cell. As for how the authors treated the data: Because the immunoSEQ output held only junctional sequences and lacked quality scores, the filtering could not match the filtering applied to full-length reads. To assign V/J genes and CDR3, sequences were annotated using PyIR, a Python wrapper for IgBLAST v1.9, with IMGT germline references. Any read was removed if the V/J assignment was weak (E-value above 1e-6), the CDR3 was missing, or the read contained stop codons, out-of-frame junctions, or ambiguous translated residues. V3J clonotypes were defined by identical inferred V gene, J gene, and CDR3 amino acid sequence. Percentage overlap between repertoires was calculated by dividing the number of shared unique clonotypes by the size of the smaller repertoire. Repertoire richness was assessed with RTK rarefaction, the Chao1 estimator, and Recon v2.1 estimates of unobserved clonotypes. Generation probabilities were computed with OLGA for all TCRbeta clonotypes obtained by the gDNA method from several donors. The clones in this table, taken by TCRdb from immuneACCESS, are in-frame only. Not every clone is retained; where verified, under half of the shortfall comes from an unresolved V gene, and the cause of the rest is unknown. V, J and clone size are those of that table, while D and trimming were read from the DNA. The sample table shows around 1.6 million clones, and approximately 98% are seen once. Together, the top ten hold roughly 0.42% of the sample.

To note about this clone: Its antigen has not been determined. Within one base of it there is no much larger clone, and no base qualities were kept.

The chain joins TRBV11-3 to TRBJ2-5; confidence is insufficient to name the D gene. Sequenced sample: naive CD4+ T cells sorted from blood. The cell subset or site label corresponds to: CD45RA+ positively selected. This TCR was sampled from a man aged 25-45 years in good health. At the DNA level, the sequence is TGTGCCAGCAGGGGCGGCAGTTCCCAAGAGACCCAGTACTTC. It translates as CASRGGSSQETQYF.